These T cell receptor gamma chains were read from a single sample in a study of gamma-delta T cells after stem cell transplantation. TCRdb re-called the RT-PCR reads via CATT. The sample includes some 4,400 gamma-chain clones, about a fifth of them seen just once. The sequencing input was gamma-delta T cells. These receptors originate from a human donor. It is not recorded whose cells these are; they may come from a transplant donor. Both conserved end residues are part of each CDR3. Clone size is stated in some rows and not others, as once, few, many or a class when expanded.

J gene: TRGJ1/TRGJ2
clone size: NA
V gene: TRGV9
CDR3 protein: CALWEGTYYKKLF
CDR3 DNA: TGTGCCTTGTGGGAGGGGACTTATTATAAGAAACTCTTT

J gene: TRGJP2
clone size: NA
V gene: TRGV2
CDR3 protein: CATWDGPNWIKTF
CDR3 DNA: TGTGCCACCTGGGACGGGCCCAATTGGATCAAGACGTTT

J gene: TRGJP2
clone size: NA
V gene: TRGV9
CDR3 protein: CALNRRGWIKTF
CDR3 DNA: TGTGCCTTGAATAGGCGTGGCTGGATCAAGACGTTT

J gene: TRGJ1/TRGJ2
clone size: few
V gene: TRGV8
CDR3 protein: CATWKYYKKLF
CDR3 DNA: TGTGCCACCTGGAAGTATTATAAGAAACTCTTT

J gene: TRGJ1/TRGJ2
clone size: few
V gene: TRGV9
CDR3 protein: CALWEVLSLSSNYYKKLF
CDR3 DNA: TGTGCCTTGTGGGAGGTGCTATCTTTGAGTTCGAATTATTATAAGAAACTCTTT

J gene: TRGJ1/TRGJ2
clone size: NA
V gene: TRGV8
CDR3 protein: CATWNESYYKKLF
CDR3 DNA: TGTGCCACCTGGAATGAGAGCTATTATAAGAAACTCTTT

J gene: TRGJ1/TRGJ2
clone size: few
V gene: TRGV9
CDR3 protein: CALWEVLNKKLF
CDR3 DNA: TGTGCCTTGTGGGAGGTCCTGAATAAGAAACTCTTT

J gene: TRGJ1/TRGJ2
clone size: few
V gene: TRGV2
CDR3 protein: CATWDGPRVGKLF
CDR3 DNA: TGTGCCACCTGGGACGGGCCGCGGGTAGGGAAACTCTTT

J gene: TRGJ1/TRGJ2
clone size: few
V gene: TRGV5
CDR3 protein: CATREGGKKLF
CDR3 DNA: TGTGCCACCCGGGAAGGGGGTAAGAAACTCTTT

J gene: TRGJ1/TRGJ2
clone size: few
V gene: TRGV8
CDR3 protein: CATWDNGDYKKLF
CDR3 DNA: TGTGCCACCTGGGATAATGGGGATTATAAGAAACTCTTT

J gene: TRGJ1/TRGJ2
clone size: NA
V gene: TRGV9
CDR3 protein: CALWEVYHYYKKLF
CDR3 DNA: TGTGCCTTGTGGGAGGTGTACCATTATTATAAGAAACTCTTT

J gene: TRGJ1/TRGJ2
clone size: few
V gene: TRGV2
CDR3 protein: CATWDGPRYYKKLF
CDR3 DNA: TGTGCCACCTGGGACGGGCCAAGATATTATAAGAAACTCTTT

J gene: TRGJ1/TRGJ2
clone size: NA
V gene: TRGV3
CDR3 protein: CATFGKKLF
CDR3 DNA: TGTGCCACTTTTGGGAAGAAACTCTTT

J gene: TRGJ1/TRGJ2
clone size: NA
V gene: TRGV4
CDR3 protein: CATWDGPISYYKKLF
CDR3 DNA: TGTGCCACCTGGGATGGGCCGATTTCCTATTATAAGAAACTCTTT

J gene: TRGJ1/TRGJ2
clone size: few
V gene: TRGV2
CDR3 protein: CATWDGPLPKKLF
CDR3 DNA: TGTGCCACCTGGGACGGGCCTCTTCCTAAGAAACTCTTT

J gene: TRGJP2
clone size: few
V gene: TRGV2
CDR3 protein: CATWVNSSDWIKTF
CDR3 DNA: TGTGCCACCTGGGTAAATAGTAGTGATTGGATCAAGACGTTT